The 5 T cell receptor beta chains listed next were all sequenced from one sample in a study of cytomegalovirus exposure and HLA in healthy donors. Primers included in the PCR were 60 Vbeta and 13 Jbeta primers. Only in-frame clones appear in the TCRdb table, and some are missing; sequencing was by immunoSEQ multiplex PCR. The table records about 180,000 clones, roughly 80% of them present only once. Sequencing used PBMCs. These TCRs come from a man between 40 and 49 years old in good health and CMV-seronegative.

Only a few counts were recorded for this clone. This sequence joins TRBV28 and TRBJ2-1; 14 nucleotides align to TRBD2. CDR1 MDHEN and CDR2 SYDVKM come from the germline V gene. The length of the CDR3 is 19 residues. V lost 4 bases, J lost 8 bases, and 16 bases stayed unmatched. The CDR3 protein is CASSSLPGLAGVRMYEQFF. The CDR3 nucleotides read TGTGCCAGCAGTTCCCTCCCGGGACTAGCGGGAGTTAGGATGTATGAGCAGTTCTTC.

The V call is TRBV4-3, the J call TRBJ2-3, with D perhaps TRBD2 (6 bases). Per the germline V gene, CDR1 is LGHNA and CDR2 is YSLEER. The V end was cut by 0 bases, the J end by 6 bases, with 19 bases between. The CDR3 spans 17 residues. The CDR3 DNA follows: TGCGCCAGCAGCCAAGAAGGGATTGGAGGGTTGGCGGATACGCAGTATTTT. It translates to CASSQEGIGGLADTQYF.

The chain carries TRBV29-1 and TRBJ1-1; no clear D. The germline gives CDR1 SQVTM, CDR2 ANQGSEA. CDR3 size: 12 residues. V lost 3 bases to trimming and J lost 4 bases, with 9 bases between them. The CDR3 loop reads CSVESGGTEAFF. DNA of the CDR3: TGCAGCGTTGAGTCGGGTGGCACTGAAGCTTTCTTT.

This clone was detected a few times. V usage is TRBV5-1 and J usage is TRBJ2-2; 10 nucleotides match TRBD2. The V and J ends lost 1 base and 1 base, in that order; junction bases with no gene match: 1. The CDR3 extends over 16 amino acids. The germline CDR1 and CDR2 sequences are SGHRS and YFSETQ. The CDR3 reads CASSLTSGMNTGELFF. CDR3 coding DNA: TGCGCCAGCAGCTTGACTAGCGGGATGAACACCGGGGAGCTGTTTTTT.

CDR3 in DNA: TGTGCCTGGAGTGTACTCACGGGAGGTCAGCCCCAGCATTTT. Its protein is CAWSVLTGGQPQHF. V usage is TRBV30 and J usage is TRBJ1-5; D unresolved. The ends were cut back, 0 bases at V and 6 bases at J, with 12 bases in the middle. The germline gives CDR1 GTSNPN, CDR2 SVGIG (reference sequence). The CDR3 has 14 residues.